This T cell receptor (beta chain) was recovered during a study of blood T cell repertoires in COVID-19. For the study at large: COVID-19 samples collected from the United States, Italy and Spain covered acute and convalescent phases. PBMCs, B-cell-depleted T cells, or T cells provided the cDNA or gDNA that made up the material.

Original processing notes: Nucleated cell number was recorded as an estimate derived from reference gene primer amplification. The data were produced by immunoSEQ multiplex PCR, yet TCRdb's version contains in-frame clones alone and is incomplete. V and J calls and clone size are as listed in that table; D and trimming were resolved from the DNA. The sample has approximately 280,000 clones; 80% to 95% are singletons. Germline V gene sequence: CDR1 SNHLY, CDR2 FYNNEI. The CDR3 length is 15 residues. V lost 1 base and J lost 0, with 9 bases in between. Patients at the Seattle site were enrolled during active infection and followed longitudinally.

Sequenced sample: peripheral blood. This receptor was identified in a woman aged 25 to 45 with COVID-19, enrolled during active disease. The genes are TRBV2 and TRBJ1-1, with D unclear. Written as DNA, the CDR3 is TGTGCCAGCAGTGAAGGGCGGCGCCTGAACACTGAAGCTTTCTTT. Translated, it gives CASSEGRRLNTEAFF.